Shown below are 12 T cell receptor beta chains from a single sample sequenced in a study of blood T cells in healthy people across ages. A second PCR of about 6 to 11 cycles used a sample-barcoded 5' primer and a J-beta primer mix. From the 5' RACE reads, TCRdb called clonotypes with MiXCR, one entry per CDR3 protein. Here the sample spans just under 750,000 distinct CDR3 sequences, 22% being singletons. Sequencing was carried out using blood. The receptors were gathered from a man between 65 and 80 years old in good health.

This chain uses TRBV20-1 with TRBJ2-1; a weak D match, TRBD1 (6 bases). V gave up 7 bases and J gave up 3 bases, with 19 bases separating them. The CDR3 is 15 residues long. Germline V CDR1 and CDR2: DFQATT, SNEGSKA (reference sequence). CDR3 protein: CSVKTGNSDYNEQFF. CDR3 nucleotide sequence: TGCAGTGTTAAAACAGGGAATTCTGACTACAATGAGCAGTTCTTC.

This clonotype was detected many times. J is TRBJ2-7 and V is TRBV28, with a weak D call TRBD1 (5 bases). V was clipped by 3 bases and J by 3 bases, with 15 bases between them. Germline assignment: CDR1 MDHEN and CDR2 SYDVKM. This CDR3 contains 15 residues. CDR3 region: CASSFSRQGSYEQYF. In nucleotides, the CDR3 is TGTGCCAGCAGTTTTAGTCGCCAGGGCAGCTACGAGCAGTACTTC.

Only a few counts were recorded for this clonotype. This chain links TRBV7-9 with TRBJ1-2; no clear D. The CDR3 extends over 12 amino acids. V lost 11 bases and J 7 bases, leaving 17 bases between the germline ends. The germline gives CDR1 SEHNR, CDR2 FQNEAQ (reference sequence). The DNA of the CDR3 is TGTGCCTTTGGGCAGTATGTTCGTGGCTACACCTTC. This sequence encodes CAFGQYVRGYTF.

The genes are TRBV20-1 and TRBJ1-1; D call uncertain. CDR3 size: 13 residues. CDR1 and CDR2 from the germline V gene are DFQATT and SNEGSKA (reference sequence). The ends were cut back, 0 bases at V and 1 base at J, with 6 bases in the middle. DNA of the CDR3: TGCAGTGCTAGAGATCCACCGAACACTGAAGCTTTCTTT. This sequence encodes CSARDPPNTEAFF.

A remark on this clonotype: The junction does not match germline at one end; this may be a read error. The rearrangement links TRBV19 to TRBJ2-2, with 7 positions matching TRBD2. CDR1 and CDR2 from the germline V gene are LNHDA and SQIVND (reference sequence). CDR3 length: 15 residues. The CDR3 protein is CASRRAGVHTGQLFF. DNA of the CDR3: TGTGCCAGTAGAAGGGCGGGAGTGCACACCGGGCAGCTGTTTTTT.

This chain uses TRBV5-1 with TRBJ2-1, with 9 bases lining up with TRBD2. Germline V lookup: CDR1 SGHRS, CDR2 YFSETQ. This CDR3 spans 16 amino acids. The V and J ends lost 1 base and 9 bases, in that order; junction bases with no gene match: 11. The CDR3 loop is CASSLPTAGGPREQFF. The CDR3 coding sequence is TGCGCCAGCAGCTTGCCTACAGCGGGAGGACCGCGTGAGCAGTTCTTC.

This clonotype was observed a handful of times. The chain couples TRBV15 to TRBJ1-2, with TRBD1 as a possible D gene (6 bases). V dropped 6 bases and J dropped 4 bases, with 12 bases sitting between them. The germline gives CDR1 LNHNV, CDR2 YYDKDF (reference sequence). The CDR3 spans 13 residues. The CDR3 DNA sequence: TGTGCCACCAGGGGGGCCTACATCTATGGCTACACCTTC. This gives the protein CATRGAYIYGYTF.

V gene TRBV6-2 or TRBV6-3 combines with J gene TRBJ2-3, with 7 bases lining up with TRBD2. Germline loops: CDR1 MNHEY, CDR2 SVGEGT. V gave up 4 bases and J gave up 9 bases; unmatched junction bases: 7. The CDR3 has 13 amino acids. CDR3: CASSSTGLSTQYF. CDR3 DNA: TGTGCCAGCAGTTCCACGGGACTATCAACGCAGTATTTT.

This clonotype was seen many times. V gene TRBV24-1 combines with J gene TRBJ1-1; no reliable D call. The CDR3 consists of 18 residues. Trimming cost V 6 bases and J 1 base, with 23 bases left between them. CDR1 and CDR2 (germline): KGHDR, SFDVKD. The CDR3 loop is CATSQIVVDSGWNTEAFF. CDR3 coding DNA: TGTGCCACCAGTCAGATCGTCGTGGATAGCGGCTGGAACACTGAAGCTTTCTTT.

This clonotype was observed a few times. The V gene is TRBV7-2, the J gene TRBJ2-2; D is possibly TRBD2 (6 bases). The CDR3 sequence is 14 residues long. Trimming left V 7 bases short and J 3 bases short, with 12 bases between. Germline lookup yields CDR1 SGHTA and CDR2 FQGNSA. This chain's CDR3 is CASTLGTYTGELFF. CDR3 bases: TGTGCCAGCACCTTGGGGACTTACACCGGGGAGCTGTTTTTT.

This sequence joins TRBV6-2 or TRBV6-3 and TRBJ1-2; perhaps TRBD1 as D (5 bases). Trimming cost V 3 bases and J 4 bases, with 12 bases left between them. CDR3 length: 14 residues. Germline values: CDR1 MNHEY, CDR2 SVGEGT. The CDR3 DNA reads TGTGCCAGCAGTTATTTGACAGCCTCCTATGGCTACACCTTC. Residues: CASSYLTASYGYTF.

This clonotype has just a few counts. This CDR3 reads CASSPAGAFDEQYV. The CDR3 DNA reads as TGTGCCAGCTCACCAGCGGGAGCTTTTGACGAGCAGTACGTC. The chain carries TRBV18 and TRBJ2-7, with 7 bases lining up with TRBD2. Germline values: CDR1 KGHSH, CDR2 LQKENI. After removal of 2 bases from V and 5 bases from J, the junction contained 6 bases not matched to a gene. The length of the CDR3 is 14 residues.